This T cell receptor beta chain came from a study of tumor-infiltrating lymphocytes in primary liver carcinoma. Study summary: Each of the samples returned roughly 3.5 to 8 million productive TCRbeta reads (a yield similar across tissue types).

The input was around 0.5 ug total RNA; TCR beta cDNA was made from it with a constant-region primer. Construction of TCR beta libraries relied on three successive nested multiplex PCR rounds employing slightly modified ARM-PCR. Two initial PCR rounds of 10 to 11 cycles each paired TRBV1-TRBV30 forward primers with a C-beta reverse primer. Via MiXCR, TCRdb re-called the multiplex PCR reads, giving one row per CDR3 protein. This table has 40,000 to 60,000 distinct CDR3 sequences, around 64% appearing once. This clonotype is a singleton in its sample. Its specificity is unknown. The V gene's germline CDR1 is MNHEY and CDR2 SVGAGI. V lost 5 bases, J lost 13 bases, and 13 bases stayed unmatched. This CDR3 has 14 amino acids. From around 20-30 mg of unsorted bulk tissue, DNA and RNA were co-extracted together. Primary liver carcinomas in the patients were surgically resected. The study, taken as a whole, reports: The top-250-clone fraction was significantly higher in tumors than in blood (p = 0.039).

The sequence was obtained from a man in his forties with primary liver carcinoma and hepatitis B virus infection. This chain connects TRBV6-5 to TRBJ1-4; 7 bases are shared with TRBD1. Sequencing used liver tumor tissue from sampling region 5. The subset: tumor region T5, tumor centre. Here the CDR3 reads CASSEEGAEERLFF. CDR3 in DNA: TGTGCCAGCAGTGAAGAGGGGGCCGAGGAACGACTGTTTTTT.